The rows below give T cell receptor beta chains drawn from one sample of a study of memory CD4+ T cells and cytomegalovirus serostatus. Clones were read by immunoSEQ multiplex PCR, and TCRdb kept only the in-frame ones, dropping some. Of about 47,000 clones in the sample, 60% to 80% are singletons; the top ten hold 0.9% to 1.5%. Input material: memory CD4+ T cells from blood. Source of these receptors: an adult in good health and CMV-seropositive. Each CDR3 is given with its conserved first and last residue. The D gene is left open where the match is weak. Not every row has a clone size; where given, it reads once, few, many or a size class.

v_call	clone_size	j_call	d_call	cdr3_aa	cdr3_nt
TRBV7-9	NA	TRBJ1-6	TRBD1	CASSLGQGGPLHF	TGTGCCAGCAGCTTAGGGCAGGGGGGACCCCTCCACTTT
TRBV11-1	NA	TRBJ2-5	TRBD2	CASSLGTSGGQETQYF	TGTGCCAGCAGCTTAGGGACTAGCGGGGGTCAAGAGACCCAGTACTTC
TRBV12-5	NA	TRBJ1-1	NA	CASGFGGRDTEAFF	TGTGCTAGTGGTTTCGGGGGAAGGGACACTGAAGCTTTCTTT
TRBV11-2	once	TRBJ2-7	NA	CASSLFDEQYF	TGTGCCAGCAGCTTGTTCGACGAGCAGTACTTC
TRBV5-1	NA	TRBJ1-1	TRBD1	CASSLLTGSDSEAFF	TGCGCCAGCAGCTTGTTGACAGGGTCGGATTCTGAAGCTTTCTTT
TRBV6-1	NA	TRBJ1-1	NA	CASSEEGGENTEAFF	TGTGCCAGCAGTGAAGAGGGGGGGGAAAACACTGAAGCTTTCTTT
TRBV10-2	NA	TRBJ1-2	TRBD1	CASSEMGQGGGYTF	TGCGCCAGCAGTGAGATGGGGCAGGGGGGCGGCTACACCTTC
TRBV29-1	NA	TRBJ1-1	NA	CSGVRETEAFF	TGCAGCGGAGTGCGGGAGACTGAAGCTTTCTTT
TRBV4-1	NA	TRBJ2-5	NA	CASRRRFGELQETQYF	TGCGCCAGCAGAAGAAGGTTCGGAGAGCTCCAAGAGACCCAGTACTTC
TRBV19	once	TRBJ2-5	NA	CASRATGGQETQYF	TGTGCCAGTAGGGCGACTGGGGGACAAGAGACCCAGTACTTC
TRBV7-8	NA	TRBJ1-1	NA	CASSWAGAENTEAFF	TGTGCCAGCAGCTGGGCCGGGGCGGAGAACACTGAAGCTTTCTTT
TRBV28	NA	TRBJ1-4	NA	CASTTPVGGGEKLFF	TGTGCCAGCACCACCCCCGTGGGGGGAGGTGAAAAACTGTTTTTT
TRBV6-1	NA	TRBJ2-3	TRBD2	CASITSGGTDTQYF	TGTGCCAGCATCACGAGCGGGGGCACAGATACGCAGTATTTT
TRBV13	NA	TRBJ2-1	NA	CASSLVVGADYNEQFF	TGTGCCAGCAGCTTAGTCGTTGGAGCGGACTACAATGAGCAGTTCTTC
TRBV4-1	NA	TRBJ2-7	NA	CASSQRLEVGSVQYF	TGCGCCAGCAGCCAACGACTAGAGGTTGGCTCTGTGCAGTACTTC
TRBV19	NA	TRBJ1-5	NA	CASIDLGGSNQPQHF	TGTGCCAGTATTGATCTGGGAGGAAGCAATCAGCCCCAGCATTTT
TRBV11-2	NA	TRBJ2-2	TRBD1	CASSRTGTVTGELFF	TGTGCCAGCAGCCGAACTGGGACAGTCACCGGGGAGCTGTTTTTT
TRBV7-8	NA	TRBJ2-3	NA	CASTLRGRGRGSADTQYF	TGTGCCAGCACCCTCCGGGGCAGGGGTCGCGGGTCTGCAGATACGCAGTATTTT
TRBV5-5	NA	TRBJ2-4	TRBD1	CASSLERDRGAKYF	TGTGCCAGCAGCTTGGAGCGGGACAGGGGCGCCAAGTACTTC
TRBV11-3	NA	TRBJ1-6	NA	CASSFGSPDSPLHF	TGTGCCAGCAGTTTTGGCTCCCCGGACTCACCCCTCCACTTT
TRBV7-2	NA	TRBJ1-5	NA	CASSLGTDNQPQHF	TGTGCCAGCAGCTTAGGGACGGATAATCAGCCCCAGCATTTT
TRBV9	NA	TRBJ2-2	NA	CASSPHTGELFF	TGTGCCAGCAGCCCCCACACCGGGGAGCTGTTTTTT
TRBV6-5	NA	TRBJ1-6	NA	CASRGQVDSPLHF	TGTGCCAGCAGGGGACAAGTCGATTCACCCCTCCACTTT
TRBV15	NA	TRBJ2-3	NA	CATSRDVRGTDTQYF	TGTGCCACCAGCAGAGATGTGCGCGGCACAGATACGCAGTATTTT